Sequencing of this TCR beta chain was carried out in a study of beta chain features in type 1 diabetes. Study in general: Regarding age, gender and cell yields, patients proved similar to healthy donors.

Germline V gene lookup returns CDR1 MGHRA and CDR2 YSYEKL. Trimming took off 4 bases at V and 5 bases at J, with 12 bases between the two ends. The length of the CDR3 is 14 residues. TCRB transcripts that were expressed got sequenced, as all of the isolated RNA had been reverse transcribed. Sequencing used immunoSEQ multiplex PCR; TCRdb keeps in-frame clones, though not all of them. This sample has about 900,000 clones, with roughly a sixth found just once. The authors sorted CD4+ naive, central memory, regulatory and stem cell-like memory cells via CD45RO/CCR7/CD25/CD127/CD95/CD27. Purity exceeding 95% was reached by all sorted populations. Findings and limits, study-wide: Type 1 diabetes patients showed fewer insertions and more deletions at VDJ junctions.

For this clone: Its antigen is unidentified.

This sequence originates from a woman aged 18-29 years in good health. This sequence joins TRBV4-1 and TRBJ1-5, with D possibly TRBD1 on 6 matching bases. Sequencing was carried out using naive CD4+ T cells from blood. The DNA for the CDR3 is TGCGCCAGCAGCCCCCGGGACAACTATCAGCCCCAGCATTTT. Protein: CASSPRDNYQPQHF.